Listed below are T cell receptor beta chains from one sample, sequenced in a study of PD-L1 blockade in urothelial cancer. Clones were sequenced by immunoSEQ multiplex PCR, and TCRdb holds only the in-frame ones, with some missing. The profile shows tens of thousands of clones, roughly 84% of them singletons. This specimen consisted of PBMCs, obtained around atezolizumab (anti-PD-L1) treatment. The receptors stem from a man over 45 with urothelial cancer. Both conserved end residues are part of each CDR3. D genes are given only for firm matches. Clone sizes are given selectively: once, few, many, or a class where the clone is expanded.

D	size	V	J	CDR3	DNA
TRBD1	many	TRBV29-1	TRBJ2-7	CSVEDLGQGDEQYF	TGCAGCGTTGAAGATCTGGGACAGGGAGACGAGCAGTACTTC
TRBD2	-	TRBV11-2	TRBJ2-5	CASRGAGGSGETQYF	TGTGCCAGCAGGGGTGCGGGGGGCTCGGGGGAGACCCAGTACTTC
TRBD1	once	TRBV19	TRBJ1-5	CASNRGGNQPQHF	TGTGCCAGTAACAGGGGGGGCAATCAGCCCCAGCATTTT
-	-	TRBV10-1	TRBJ2-2	CASSDLGENTGELFF	TGCGCCAGCAGTGATCTAGGGGAAAACACCGGGGAGCTGTTTTTT
-	-	TRBV6-5	TRBJ1-1	CASSFRVKGTEAFF	TGTGCCAGCAGTTTCAGGGTTAAGGGCACTGAAGCTTTCTTT
-	-	TRBV5-3	TRBJ1-2	CARSFPGVMGYTF	TGTGCCAGAAGCTTCCCGGGGGTGATGGGCTACACCTTC
-	-	TRBV28	TRBJ2-5	CASSSRQTQETQYF	TGTGCCAGCAGTTCCCGACAGACACAAGAGACCCAGTACTTC
TRBD2	-	TRBV7-8	TRBJ2-3	CASSKRTSGSTDTQYF	TGTGCCAGCAGCAAACGGACTAGCGGATCCACAGATACGCAGTATTTT
-	-	TRBV10-3	TRBJ1-5	CAISDARAGVEPQHF	TGTGCCATCAGTGATGCGCGGGCAGGGGTTGAGCCCCAGCATTTT
TRBD1	few	TRBV27	TRBJ2-7	CASSFSTGTYEQYF	TGTGCCAGCAGTTTCTCGACAGGGACCTACGAGCAGTACTTC
-	-	TRBV4-1	TRBJ2-1	CASSQDDLAVFNEQFF	TGCGCCAGCAGCCAAGATGACCTAGCAGTTTTCAATGAGCAGTTCTTC
-	-	TRBV21-1	TRBJ2-5	CASSKVGDKTQYF	TGTGCCAGCAGCAAAGTGGGGGACAAGACCCAGTACTTC
-	-	TRBV19	TRBJ2-1	CASSSPSVINEQFF	TGTGCCAGTAGTTCCCCTAGCGTCATCAATGAGCAGTTCTTC
TRBD1	-	TRBV29-1	TRBJ2-5	CSVEDWTGEETQYF	TGCAGCGTTGAAGATTGGACAGGGGAAGAGACCCAGTACTTC